This TCR beta chain was captured by sequencing in a study of blood T cells in healthy people across ages. Findings of the study overall: As age increased, TCR beta diversity per million T cells fell in a roughly linear fashion.

Next came a second PCR, run for about 6 to 11 cycles, which used a sample-barcoded 5' primer along with a J-beta primer mix. One entry per CDR3 protein, called by TCRdb with MiXCR from the 5' RACE reads. Among 550,000 to 750,000 distinct CDR3 sequences listed, under 25% were seen once. Per germline, CDR1 SQVTM and CDR2 ANQGSEA. This CDR3 is 15 amino acids long. V lost 7 bases to trimming and J lost 3 bases; unmatched junction nucleotides: 6. This clonotype has only a few counts. No antigen is known for it. V is TRBV29-1 and J is TRBJ2-5, with TRBD2 identical over 15 bases. This TCR came from a man aged 65 to 79 in good health. Material: blood. Here the CDR3 DNA reads TGCAGCGGCGAGGGACTAGCGGGAGGTGAAGAGACCCAGTACTTC. Protein sequence: CSGEGLAGGEETQYF.